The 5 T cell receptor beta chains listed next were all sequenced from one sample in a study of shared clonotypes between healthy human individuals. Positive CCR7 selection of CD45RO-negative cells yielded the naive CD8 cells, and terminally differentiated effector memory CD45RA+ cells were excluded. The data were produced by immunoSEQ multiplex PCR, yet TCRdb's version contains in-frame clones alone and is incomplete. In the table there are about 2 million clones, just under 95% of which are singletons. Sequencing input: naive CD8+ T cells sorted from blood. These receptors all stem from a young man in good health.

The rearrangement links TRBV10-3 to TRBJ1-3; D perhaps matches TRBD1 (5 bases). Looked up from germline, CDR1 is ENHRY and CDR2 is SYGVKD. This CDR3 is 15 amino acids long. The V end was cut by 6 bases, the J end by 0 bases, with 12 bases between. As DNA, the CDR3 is TGTGCCATCAGGGACGACAGTAGCTCTGGAAACACCATATATTTT. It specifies CAIRDDSSSGNTIYF.

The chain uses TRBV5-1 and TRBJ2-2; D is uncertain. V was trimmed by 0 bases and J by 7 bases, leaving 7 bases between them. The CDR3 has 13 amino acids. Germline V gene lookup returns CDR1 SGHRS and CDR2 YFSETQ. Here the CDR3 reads CASSLDYDGELFF. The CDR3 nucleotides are TGCGCCAGCAGCTTGGACTACGACGGGGAGCTGTTTTTT.

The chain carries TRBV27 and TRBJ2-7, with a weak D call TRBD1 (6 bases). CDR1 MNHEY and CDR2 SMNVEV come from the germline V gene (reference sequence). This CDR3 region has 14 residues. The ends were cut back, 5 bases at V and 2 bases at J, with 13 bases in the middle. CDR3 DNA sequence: TGTGCCAGCAGTGCGGTGACAGGTGCCTACGAGCAGTACTTC. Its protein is CASSAVTGAYEQYF.

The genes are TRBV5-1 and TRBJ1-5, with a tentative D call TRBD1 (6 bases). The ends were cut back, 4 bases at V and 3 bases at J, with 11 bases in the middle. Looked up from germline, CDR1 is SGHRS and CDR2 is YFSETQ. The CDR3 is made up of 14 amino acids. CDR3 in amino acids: CASSPTGPNQPQHF. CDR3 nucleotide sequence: TGCGCCAGCAGCCCTACAGGGCCCAATCAGCCCCAGCATTTT.

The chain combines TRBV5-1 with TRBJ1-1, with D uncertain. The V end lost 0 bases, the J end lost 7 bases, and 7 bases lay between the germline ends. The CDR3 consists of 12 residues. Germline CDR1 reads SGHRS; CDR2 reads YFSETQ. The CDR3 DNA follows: TGCGCCAGCAGCTTGGACGGTTTTGAAGCTTTCTTT. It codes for CASSLDGFEAFF.